Shown below are 13 T cell receptor beta chains from a single sample sequenced in a study of blood T cell repertoires in COVID-19. Data came from immunoSEQ multiplex PCR; TCRdb stores just in-frame clones and leaves some out. The sample includes over 200,000 clones, roughly 87% seen only once; the top ten take approximately 12%. The material sequenced was peripheral blood. The receptors derive from a woman aged 18-29 years who had recovered from COVID-19.

Remarks on this clone: The DNA is left out, because the CDR3 cannot be placed on it with certainty; the CDR3 is given as TCRdb lists it. The J gene is TRBJ1-4, the V gene TRBV21-1; TRBD1 is the table's D call and was not checked against the DNA. TRBV21-1 has pseudogene status. Counting both end residues, the CDR3 totals 19 amino acids. CDR3 protein: CASTPFGQGSFVRNEKLFF.

V is TRBV18 and J is TRBJ1-1; D remains ambiguous. This CDR3 is 13 amino acids long. Between the trimmed V and J ends, which lost 6 bases and 0 bases, there was a span of 8 bases. Germline V CDR1 and CDR2: KGHSH, LQKENI. DNA for the CDR3: TGTGCCAGCTCGTCCGACATGAACACTGAAGCTTTCTTT. Translation: CASSSDMNTEAFF. The whole variable domain, remainder taken from reference TRBV18 and TRBJ1-1, is NAGVMQNPRHLVRRRGQEARLRCSPMKGHSHVYWYRQLPEEGLKFMVYLQKENIIDESGMPKERFSAEFPKEGPSILRIQQVVRGDSAAYFCASSSDMNTEAFFGQGTRLTVV.

This clone was seen just once. The chain is built from TRBV6-5 and TRBJ2-1; 7 bases map to TRBD1. This CDR3 spans 15 amino acids. The J segment lost 4 bases and the V segment lost 2 bases, leaving 5 bases of the junction unmatched. Germline values: CDR1 MNHEY, CDR2 SVGAGI. The CDR3 bases are TGTGCCAGCAGTTACAGGGACAGACCATACAATGAGCAGTTCTTC. Amino acids: CASSYRDRPYNEQFF.

This clone was seen only once. The chain carries TRBV27 and TRBJ1-1; 8 nucleotides match TRBD1. The CDR3 contains 15 residues. Germline CDR1 MNHEY, CDR2 SMNVEV (reference sequence). V shed 2 bases and J 4 bases; nucleotides not matched to a gene: 6. The CDR3 sequence is CASSLAGGVGTEAFF. DNA of the CDR3: TGTGCCAGCAGTTTAGCAGGGGGCGTTGGCACTGAAGCTTTCTTT.

V is TRBV10-1 and J is TRBJ2-7; 7 bases are shared with TRBD2. J gave up 3 bases and V 8 bases, and 4 bases lay outside the gene matches. This CDR3 is 12 amino acids long. CDR1 and CDR2 (germline): WNHNN, SYGVQD (reference sequence). Here the CDR3 DNA reads TGCGCCAGCGGGGAGGGGAGCTACGAGCAGTACTTC. Translation: CASGEGSYEQYF.

The V and J genes are TRBV7-3 and TRBJ2-3, with D uncertain. This CDR3 region has 11 residues. Germline V gene data show CDR1 as SGHTA and CDR2 as FQGTGA. V was pared by 4 bases and J by 4 bases, with 3 bases between. The DNA for the CDR3 is TGTGCCAGCAGCTCGTCAGATACGCAGTATTTT. Translating gives CASSSSDTQYF.

This clone was seen a single time. The genes are TRBV25-1 and TRBJ2-2, with 7 nucleotides matching TRBD2. This CDR3 region has 15 residues. CDR1 MGHDK and CDR2 SYGVNS come from the germline V gene. The junction had 11 bases not matched to a gene; V was cut back by 2 bases and J by 11 bases. The CDR3 protein is CASSERSSGYVELFF. CDR3 sequence (DNA): TGTGCCAGCAGTGAAAGATCTAGCGGCTATGTAGAGCTGTTTTTT.

DNA of the CDR3: TGTGCCAGCAGCTTTTCTAGCGGGAGAAAGTCAGATACGCAGTATTTT. Amino acid sequence: CASSFSSGRKSDTQYF. The chain recombines TRBV7-9 with TRBJ2-3; TRBD2 matches 10 bases. The CDR3 runs 16 residues. V lost 3 bases and J lost 4; bases outside the gene matches: 7. Germline V gene sequence: CDR1 SEHNR, CDR2 FQNEAQ (reference sequence). Variable domain in full (rest from reference TRBV7-9 and TRBJ2-3): DTGVSQNPRHKITKRGQNVTFRCDPISEHNRLYWYRQTLGQGPEFLTYFQNEAQLEKSRLLSDRFSAERPKGSFSTLEIQRTEQGDSAMYLCASSFSSGRKSDTQYFGPGTRLTVL.

This chain uses TRBV7-6 with TRBJ2-7, with D perhaps matching TRBD1 (5 bases). Germline CDR1 is SGHVS and CDR2 is FNYEAQ. The CDR3 totals 15 residues. The V and J ends lost 2 bases and 5 bases respectively, with 16 bases between them. The CDR3 nucleotides are TGTGCCAGCAGCTTAATGCTAGAAGGGGCCCACGAGCAGTACTTC. Residues: CASSLMLEGAHEQYF.

The chain carries TRBV12-3 or TRBV12-4 and TRBJ1-2, with D hard to call. This CDR3 has 13 amino acids. Trimming removed 2 bases from V and 4 bases from J, with 8 bases in between. CDR3 sequence: CASSLSRSYGYTF. The CDR3 coding sequence is TGTGCCAGCAGTTTATCACGGAGCTATGGCTACACCTTC.

The gene calls are TRBV6-5 and TRBJ2-4; D is undetermined. Germline V lookup: CDR1 MNHEY, CDR2 SVGAGI. V lost 5 bases and J lost 2, with 13 bases in between. The CDR3 is 15 amino acids. Written as DNA, the CDR3 is TGTGCCAGCAGTACCCATATCAGATCCAAAAACATTCAGTACTTC. Protein: CASSTHIRSKNIQYF.

This clone has only a few counts. The chain recombines TRBV7-2 with TRBJ1-2, with 8 bases matching TRBD1. The V gene end was trimmed by 2 bases and the J gene end by 7 bases; junction bases not matched to a gene: 12. This CDR3 region has 16 residues. Germline V lookup: CDR1 SGHTA, CDR2 FQGNSA. The CDR3 loop is CASSLNGRTGSGGYTF. DNA of the CDR3: TGTGCCAGCAGCTTAAACGGTCGGACAGGGTCAGGTGGCTACACCTTC.

A note on this clone: This sample also contains other DNA sequences that code for the same CDR3. This chain joins TRBV9 and TRBJ1-1; D not certain. V was shortened by 0 bases and J by 5 bases, with 8 bases between the two germline ends. The length of the CDR3 is 13 residues. CDR1 and CDR2 from the germline V gene are SGDLS and YYNGEE. CDR3 DNA: TGTGCCAGCAGCGTAGGGGGAGAAACTGAAGCTTTCTTT. Its translation is CASSVGGETEAFF.